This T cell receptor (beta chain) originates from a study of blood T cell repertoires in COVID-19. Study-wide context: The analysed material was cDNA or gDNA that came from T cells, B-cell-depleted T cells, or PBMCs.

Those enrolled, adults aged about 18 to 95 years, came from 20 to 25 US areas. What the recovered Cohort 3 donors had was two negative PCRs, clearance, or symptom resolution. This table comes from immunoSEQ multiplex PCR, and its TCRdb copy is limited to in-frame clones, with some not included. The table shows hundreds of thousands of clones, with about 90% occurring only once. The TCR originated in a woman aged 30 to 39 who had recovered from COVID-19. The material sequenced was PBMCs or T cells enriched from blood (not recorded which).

This chain's CDR3 is CASSYSAGGVSNQPQHF. DNA of the CDR3: TGTGCCAGCAGTTACTCGGCCGGGGGAGTCAGCAATCAGCCCCAGCATTTT. The V gene is TRBV6-2 or TRBV6-3, the J gene TRBJ1-5, with D maybe TRBD1 (5 bases). Germline CDR1 MNHEY, CDR2 SVGEGT. This CDR3 contains 17 residues. Trimming left V 0 bases short and J 1 base short, with 13 bases between.